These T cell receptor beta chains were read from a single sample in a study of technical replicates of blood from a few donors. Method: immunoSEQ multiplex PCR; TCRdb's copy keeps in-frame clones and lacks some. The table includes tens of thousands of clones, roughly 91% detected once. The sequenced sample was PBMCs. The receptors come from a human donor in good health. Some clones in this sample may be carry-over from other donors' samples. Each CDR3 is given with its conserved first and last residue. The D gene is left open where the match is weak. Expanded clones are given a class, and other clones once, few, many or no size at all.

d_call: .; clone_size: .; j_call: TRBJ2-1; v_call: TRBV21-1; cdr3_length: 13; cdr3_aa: CASSNILEGRQFF; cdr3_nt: TGTGCCAGCAGCAATATTTTGGAGGGGCGGCAGTTCTTC
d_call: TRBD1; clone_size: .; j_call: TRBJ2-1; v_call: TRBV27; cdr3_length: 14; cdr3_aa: CASSWTGVINEQFF; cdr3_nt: TGTGCCAGCAGTTGGACAGGGGTCATTAATGAGCAGTTCTTC
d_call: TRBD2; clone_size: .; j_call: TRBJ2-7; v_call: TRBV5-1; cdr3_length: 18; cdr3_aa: CASSFPTGPLAGGYEQYF; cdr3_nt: TGCGCCAGCAGTTTTCCGACAGGTCCGCTAGCGGGAGGCTACGAGCAGTACTTC
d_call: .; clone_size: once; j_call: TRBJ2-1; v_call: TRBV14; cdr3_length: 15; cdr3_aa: CASSQSTGAYNEQFF; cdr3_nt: TGTGCCAGCAGCCAATCTACAGGAGCATACAATGAGCAGTTCTTC
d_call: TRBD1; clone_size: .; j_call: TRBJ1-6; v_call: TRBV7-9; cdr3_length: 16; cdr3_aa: CASSYDRGRGNSPLHF; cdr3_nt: TGTGCCAGCAGCTACGATAGGGGGCGAGGGAATTCACCCCTCCACTTT
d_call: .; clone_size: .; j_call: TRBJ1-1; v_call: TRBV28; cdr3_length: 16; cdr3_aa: CASSVMGSRMNTEAFF; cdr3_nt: TGTGCCAGCAGTGTCATGGGTAGCCGGATGAACACTGAAGCTTTCTTT
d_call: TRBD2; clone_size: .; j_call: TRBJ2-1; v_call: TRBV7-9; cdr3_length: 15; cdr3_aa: CASSLAASGGNEQFF; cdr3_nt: TGTGCCAGCAGCTTAGCGGCTAGCGGGGGCAATGAGCAGTTCTTC
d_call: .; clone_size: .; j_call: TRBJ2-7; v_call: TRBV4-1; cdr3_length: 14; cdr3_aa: CASSHPDRTYEQYF; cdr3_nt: TGCGCCAGCAGCCACCCGGACAGAACCTACGAGCAGTACTTC
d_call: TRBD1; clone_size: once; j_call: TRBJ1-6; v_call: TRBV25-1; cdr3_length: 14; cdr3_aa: CASSGQGHNSPLHF; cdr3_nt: TGTGCCAGCAGTGGACAGGGGCATAATTCACCCCTCCACTTT
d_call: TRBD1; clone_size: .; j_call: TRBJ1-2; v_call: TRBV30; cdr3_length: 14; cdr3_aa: CARDRRGLSSGYTF; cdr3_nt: TGTGCCCGAGATCGCAGGGGGCTTTCGAGTGGCTACACCTTC
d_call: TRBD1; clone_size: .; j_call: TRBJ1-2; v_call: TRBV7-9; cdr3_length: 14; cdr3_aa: CASSYTGGSYGYTF; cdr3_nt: TGTGCCAGCAGCTATACAGGGGGCTCCTATGGCTACACCTTC
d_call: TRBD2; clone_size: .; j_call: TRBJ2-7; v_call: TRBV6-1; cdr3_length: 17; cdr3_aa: CASSAGLAGGPAYEQYF; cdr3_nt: TGTGCCAGCAGTGCCGGACTAGCGGGAGGGCCGGCCTACGAGCAGTACTTC
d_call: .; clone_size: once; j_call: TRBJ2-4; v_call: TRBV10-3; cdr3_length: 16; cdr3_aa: CAISESEGGVKNIQYF; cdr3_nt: TGTGCCATCAGTGAGTCAGAGGGAGGCGTCAAAAACATTCAGTACTTC
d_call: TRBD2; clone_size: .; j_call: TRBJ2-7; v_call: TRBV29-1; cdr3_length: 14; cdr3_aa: CSVRTSGGAGEQYF; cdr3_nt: TGCAGCGTTCGGACTAGCGGGGGGGCCGGCGAGCAGTACTTC
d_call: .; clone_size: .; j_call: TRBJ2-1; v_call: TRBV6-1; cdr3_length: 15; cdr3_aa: CASSEVGFSYNEQFF; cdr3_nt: TGTGCCAGCAGTGAAGTCGGGTTCTCCTACAATGAGCAGTTCTTC
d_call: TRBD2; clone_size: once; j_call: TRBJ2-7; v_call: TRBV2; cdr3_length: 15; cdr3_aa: CASSGQLAGEGEQYF; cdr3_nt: TGTGCCAGCAGTGGGCAACTAGCGGGAGAGGGTGAGCAGTACTTC
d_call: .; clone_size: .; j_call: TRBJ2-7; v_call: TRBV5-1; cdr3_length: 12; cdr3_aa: CASSAGEGEQYF; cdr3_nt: TGCGCCAGCAGCGCCGGCGAGGGCGAGCAGTACTTC
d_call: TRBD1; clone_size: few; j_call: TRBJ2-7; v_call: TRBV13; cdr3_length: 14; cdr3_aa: CASSLGGDRVEQYF; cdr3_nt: TGTGCCAGCAGCTTAGGCGGGGACAGGGTCGAGCAGTACTTC
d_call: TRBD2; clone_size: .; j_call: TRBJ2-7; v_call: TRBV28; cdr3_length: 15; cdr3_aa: CASSTTSVGSNEQYF; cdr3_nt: TGTGCCAGCAGTACGACTAGCGTGGGTTCAAACGAGCAGTACTTC
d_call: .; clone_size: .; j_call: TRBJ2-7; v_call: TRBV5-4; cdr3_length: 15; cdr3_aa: CASSRPGQPSYEQYF; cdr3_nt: TGTGCCAGCAGCCGTCCCGGACAGCCCTCCTACGAGCAGTACTTC
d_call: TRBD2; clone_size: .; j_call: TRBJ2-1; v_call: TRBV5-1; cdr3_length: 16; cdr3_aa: CASSPVLAGGLGEQFF; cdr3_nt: TGCGCCAGCAGCCCGGTACTAGCGGGGGGTTTGGGTGAGCAGTTCTTC
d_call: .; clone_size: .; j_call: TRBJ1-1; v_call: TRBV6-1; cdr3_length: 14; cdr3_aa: CASTEEKRGTEAFF; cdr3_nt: TGTGCCAGCACAGAAGAAAAACGAGGCACTGAAGCTTTCTTT
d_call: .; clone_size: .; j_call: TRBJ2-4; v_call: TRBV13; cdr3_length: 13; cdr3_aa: CASSLQGANIQYF; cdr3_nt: TGTGCCAGCAGCTTGCAGGGTGCAAACATTCAGTACTTC
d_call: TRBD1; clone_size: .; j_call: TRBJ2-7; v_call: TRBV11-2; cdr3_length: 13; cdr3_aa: CASSLDRGYEQYF; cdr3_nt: TGTGCCAGCAGCTTGGACAGGGGATACGAGCAGTACTTC
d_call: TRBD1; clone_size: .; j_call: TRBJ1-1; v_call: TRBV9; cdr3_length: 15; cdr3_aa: CASSLTATGGTEAFF; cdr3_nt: TGTGCCAGCAGCCTTACCGCTACAGGGGGCACTGAAGCTTTCTTT
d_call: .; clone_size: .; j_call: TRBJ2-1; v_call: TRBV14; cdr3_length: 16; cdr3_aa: CASSQVGRLEANEQFF; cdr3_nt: TGTGCCAGCAGCCAAGTAGGGCGACTAGAGGCCAATGAGCAGTTCTTC
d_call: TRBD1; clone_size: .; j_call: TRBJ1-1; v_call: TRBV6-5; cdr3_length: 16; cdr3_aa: CASSYNTRGTATEAFF; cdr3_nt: TGTGCCAGCAGTTACAATACAAGAGGGACAGCCACTGAAGCTTTCTTT
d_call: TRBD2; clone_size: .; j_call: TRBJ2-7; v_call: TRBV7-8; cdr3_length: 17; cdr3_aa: CASSLAGGTSASYEQYF; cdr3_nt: TGTGCCAGCAGCTTAGCAGGTGGGACTAGCGCCTCCTACGAGCAGTACTTC
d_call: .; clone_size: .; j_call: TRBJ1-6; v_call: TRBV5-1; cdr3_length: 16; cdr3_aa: CASSPVPTGLGSPLHF; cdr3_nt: TGCGCCAGCAGCCCGGTCCCCACAGGGTTAGGATCACCCCTCCACTTT
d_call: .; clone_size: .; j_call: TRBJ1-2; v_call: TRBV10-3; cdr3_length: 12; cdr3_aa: CAIKRVNYGYTF; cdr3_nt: TGTGCCATCAAACGAGTAAACTATGGCTACACCTTC
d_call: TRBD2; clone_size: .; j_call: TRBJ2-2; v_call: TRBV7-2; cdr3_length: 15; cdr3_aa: CASSPLAGAAGELFF; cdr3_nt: TGTGCCAGCAGCCCTCTAGCGGGAGCCGCCGGGGAGCTGTTTTTT
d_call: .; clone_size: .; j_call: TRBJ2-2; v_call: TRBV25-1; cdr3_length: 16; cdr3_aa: CASSDVRGLNTGELFF; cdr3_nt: TGTGCCAGCAGTGACGTCAGGGGTCTGAACACCGGGGAGCTGTTTTTT
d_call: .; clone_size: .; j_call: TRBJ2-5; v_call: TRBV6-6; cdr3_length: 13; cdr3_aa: CASRPQVQETQYF; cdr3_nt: TGTGCCAGCAGACCCCAGGTACAAGAGACCCAGTACTTC
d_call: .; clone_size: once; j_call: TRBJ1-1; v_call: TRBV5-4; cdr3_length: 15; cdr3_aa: CASRSISRGNTEAFF; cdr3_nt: TGTGCCAGCAGATCAATTTCCAGGGGGAACACTGAAGCTTTCTTT
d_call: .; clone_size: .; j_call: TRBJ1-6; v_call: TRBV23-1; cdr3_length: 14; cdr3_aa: CASSPQFGNSPLHF; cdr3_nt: TGCGCCAGCAGTCCCCAGTTTGGCAATTCACCCCTCCACTTT
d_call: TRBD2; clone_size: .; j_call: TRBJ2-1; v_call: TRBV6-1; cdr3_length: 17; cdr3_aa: CASSEIYGGGTNNEQFF; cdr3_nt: TGTGCCAGCAGTGAAATTTACGGGGGGGGGACAAACAATGAGCAGTTCTTC
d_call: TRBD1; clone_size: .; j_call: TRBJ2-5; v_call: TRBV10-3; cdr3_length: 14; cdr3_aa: CATFDTGGQETQYF; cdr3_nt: TGTGCCACCTTCGATACAGGGGGCCAAGAGACCCAGTACTTC
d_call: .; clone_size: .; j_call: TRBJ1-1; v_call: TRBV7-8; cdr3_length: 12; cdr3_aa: CASRNPRVGAFF; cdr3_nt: TGTGCCAGCAGGAACCCCAGGGTGGGGGCTTTCTTT
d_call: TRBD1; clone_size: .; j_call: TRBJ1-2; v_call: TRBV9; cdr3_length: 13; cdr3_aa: CASSEGTGRGYTF; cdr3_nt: TGTGCCAGCAGCGAGGGGACAGGCCGTGGCTACACCTTC
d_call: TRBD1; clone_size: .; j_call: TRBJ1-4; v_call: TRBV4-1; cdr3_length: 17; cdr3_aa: CASSQSGGTGANEKLFF; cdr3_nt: TGCGCCAGCAGCCAGTCTGGGGGAACAGGGGCTAATGAAAAACTGTTTTTT
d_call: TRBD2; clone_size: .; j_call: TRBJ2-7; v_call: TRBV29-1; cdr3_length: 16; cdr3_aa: CSVEATSGRCGYEQYF; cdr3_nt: TGCAGCGTTGAAGCGACTAGCGGGAGGTGTGGCTACGAGCAGTACTTC
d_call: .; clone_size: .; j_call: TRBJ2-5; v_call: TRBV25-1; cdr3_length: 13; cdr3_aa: CASSISRGQTQYF; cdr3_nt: TGTGCCAGCAGTATATCGCGGGGGCAGACCCAGTACTTC
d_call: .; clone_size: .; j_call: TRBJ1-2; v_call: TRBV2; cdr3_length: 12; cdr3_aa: CASTGGDWGYTF; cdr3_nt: TGTGCCAGCACTGGGGGGGACTGGGGCTACACCTTC
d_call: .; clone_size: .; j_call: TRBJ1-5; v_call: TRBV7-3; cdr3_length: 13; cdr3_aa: CASSSQTEQPQHF; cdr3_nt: TGTGCCAGCAGCTCACAGACAGAGCAGCCCCAGCATTTT
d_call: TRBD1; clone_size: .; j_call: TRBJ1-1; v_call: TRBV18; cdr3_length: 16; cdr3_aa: CASSRVVGQGSTEAFF; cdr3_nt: TGTGCCAGCTCACGAGTCGTCGGACAGGGGAGCACTGAAGCTTTCTTT
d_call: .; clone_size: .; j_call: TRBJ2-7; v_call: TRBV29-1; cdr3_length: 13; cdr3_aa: CSARTDVDYEQYF; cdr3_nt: TGCAGCGCTCGGACAGATGTGGACTACGAGCAGTACTTC
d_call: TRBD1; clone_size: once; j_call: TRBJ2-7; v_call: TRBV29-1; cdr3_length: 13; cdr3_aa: CSVTGQDTYEQYF; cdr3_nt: TGCAGCGTCACCGGACAGGACACCTACGAGCAGTACTTC
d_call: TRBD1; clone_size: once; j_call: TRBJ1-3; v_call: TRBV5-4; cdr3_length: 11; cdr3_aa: CASSSGTGGLF; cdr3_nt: TGTGCCAGCAGCTCTGGGACAGGGGGCCTTTTT
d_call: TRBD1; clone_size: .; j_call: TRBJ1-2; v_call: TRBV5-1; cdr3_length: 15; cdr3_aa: CASSLEGGNNYGYTF; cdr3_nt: TGCGCCAGCAGCTTGGAAGGGGGCAATAACTATGGCTACACCTTC
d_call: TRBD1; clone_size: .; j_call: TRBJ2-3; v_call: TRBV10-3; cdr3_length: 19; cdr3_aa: CAISESLVFRTGRTDTQYF; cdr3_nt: TGTGCCATCAGTGAGTCGCTGGTCTTCCGGACAGGGCGCACAGATACGCAGTATTTT
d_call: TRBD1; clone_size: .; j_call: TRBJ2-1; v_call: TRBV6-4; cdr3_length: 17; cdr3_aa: CASSDVGGYNSYNEQFF; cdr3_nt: TGTGCCAGCAGTGACGTAGGGGGCTATAACTCCTACAATGAGCAGTTCTTC
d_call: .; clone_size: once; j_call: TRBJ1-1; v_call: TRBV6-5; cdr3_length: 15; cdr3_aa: CASSLGSGGNTEAFF; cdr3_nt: TGTGCCAGCAGTTTGGGCAGCGGAGGGAACACTGAAGCTTTCTTT
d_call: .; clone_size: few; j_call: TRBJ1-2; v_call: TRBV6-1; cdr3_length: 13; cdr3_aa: CASRGTTNYGYTF; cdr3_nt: TGTGCCAGCAGAGGGACAACTAACTATGGCTACACCTTC
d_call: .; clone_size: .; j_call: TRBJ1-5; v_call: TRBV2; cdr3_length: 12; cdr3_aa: CASRGGVEPQHF; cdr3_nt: TGTGCCAGCAGAGGGGGAGTCGAGCCCCAGCATTTT
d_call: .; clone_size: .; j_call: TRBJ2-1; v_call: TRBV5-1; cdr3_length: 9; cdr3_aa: CASSPVEVF; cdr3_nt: TGCGCCAGCAGCCCCGTAGAGGTCTTC
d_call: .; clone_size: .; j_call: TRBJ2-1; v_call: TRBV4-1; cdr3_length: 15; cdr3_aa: CASSQGTDTINEQFF; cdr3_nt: TGCGCCAGCAGCCAAGGGACAGACACCATCAATGAGCAGTTCTTC
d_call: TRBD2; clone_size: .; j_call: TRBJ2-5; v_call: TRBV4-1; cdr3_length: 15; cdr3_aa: CASSRLAGSGETQYF; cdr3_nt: TGCGCCAGCAGCCGACTAGCGGGATCGGGAGAGACCCAGTACTTC
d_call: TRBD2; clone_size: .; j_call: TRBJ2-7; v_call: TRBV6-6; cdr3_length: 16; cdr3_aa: CASAPSWAGESYEQYF; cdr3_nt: TGTGCCAGCGCCCCCTCCTGGGCGGGGGAGTCCTACGAGCAGTACTTC
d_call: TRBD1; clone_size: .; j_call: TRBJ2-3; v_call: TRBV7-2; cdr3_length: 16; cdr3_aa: CASSLAGTGFPDTQYF; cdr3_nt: TGTGCCAGCAGCTTGGCCGGGACAGGGTTTCCAGATACGCAGTATTTT
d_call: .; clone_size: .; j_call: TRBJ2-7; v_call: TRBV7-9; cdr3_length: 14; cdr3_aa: CASSLGDGVGEQYF; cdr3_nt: TGTGCCAGCAGCTTAGGTGACGGGGTTGGCGAGCAGTACTTC